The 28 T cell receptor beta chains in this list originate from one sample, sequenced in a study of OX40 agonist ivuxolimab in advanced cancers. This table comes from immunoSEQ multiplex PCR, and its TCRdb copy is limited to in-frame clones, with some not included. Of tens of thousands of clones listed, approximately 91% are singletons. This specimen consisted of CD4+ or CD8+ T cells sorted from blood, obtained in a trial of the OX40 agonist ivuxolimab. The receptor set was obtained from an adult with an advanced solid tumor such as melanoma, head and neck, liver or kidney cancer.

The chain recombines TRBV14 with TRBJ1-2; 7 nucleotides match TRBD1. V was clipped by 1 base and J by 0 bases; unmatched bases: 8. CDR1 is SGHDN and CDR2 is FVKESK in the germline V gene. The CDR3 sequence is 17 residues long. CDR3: CASSQVIQGFPNYGYTF. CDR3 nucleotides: TGTGCCAGCAGCCAAGTTATACAGGGGTTCCCTAACTATGGCTACACCTTC.

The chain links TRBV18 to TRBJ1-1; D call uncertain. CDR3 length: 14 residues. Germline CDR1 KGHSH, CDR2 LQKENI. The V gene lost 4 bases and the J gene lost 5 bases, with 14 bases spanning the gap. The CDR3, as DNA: TGTGCCAGCTCACTCACCGCAGCCGGAACTGAAGCTTTCTTT. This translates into CASSLTAAGTEAFF.

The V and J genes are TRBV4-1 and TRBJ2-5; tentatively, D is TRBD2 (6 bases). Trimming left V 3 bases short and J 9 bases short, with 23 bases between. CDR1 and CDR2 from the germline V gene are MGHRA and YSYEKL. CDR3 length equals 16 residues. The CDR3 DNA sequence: TGCGCCAGCAGCCAGAGGACCGGGACTCCTCCCAGGGCCCAGTACTTC. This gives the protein CASSQRTGTPPRAQYF.

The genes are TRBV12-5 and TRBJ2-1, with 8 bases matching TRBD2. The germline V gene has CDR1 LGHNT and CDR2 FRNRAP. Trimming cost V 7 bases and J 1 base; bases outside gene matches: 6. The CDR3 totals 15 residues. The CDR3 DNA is TGTGCTAGTGCCCTTAGCGGGGCATCCTACAATGAGCAGTTCTTC. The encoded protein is CASALSGASYNEQFF.

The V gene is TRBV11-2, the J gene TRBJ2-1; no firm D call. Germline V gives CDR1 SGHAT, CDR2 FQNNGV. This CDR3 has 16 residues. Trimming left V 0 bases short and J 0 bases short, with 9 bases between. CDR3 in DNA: TGTGCCAGCAGCTTAGAGACGACCCCCTCCTACAATGAGCAGTTCTTC. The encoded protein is CASSLETTPSYNEQFF.

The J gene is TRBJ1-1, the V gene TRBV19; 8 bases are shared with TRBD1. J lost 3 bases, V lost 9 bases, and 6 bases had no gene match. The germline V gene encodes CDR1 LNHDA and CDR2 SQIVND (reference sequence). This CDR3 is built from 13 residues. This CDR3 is CASKNRGYTEAFF. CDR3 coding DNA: TGTGCCAGCAAAAACAGGGGGTACACTGAAGCTTTCTTT.

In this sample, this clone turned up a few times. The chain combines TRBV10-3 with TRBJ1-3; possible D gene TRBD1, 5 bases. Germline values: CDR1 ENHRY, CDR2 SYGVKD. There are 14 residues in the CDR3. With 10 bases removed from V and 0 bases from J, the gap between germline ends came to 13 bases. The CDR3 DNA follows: TGTGCCACCGCGGGGGAGGGCTCTGGAAACACCATATATTTT. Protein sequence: CATAGEGSGNTIYF.

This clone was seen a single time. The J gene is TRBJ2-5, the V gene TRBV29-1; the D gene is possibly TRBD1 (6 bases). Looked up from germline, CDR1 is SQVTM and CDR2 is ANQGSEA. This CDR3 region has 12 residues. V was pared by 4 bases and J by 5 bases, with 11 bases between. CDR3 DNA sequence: TGCAGCGTTGGGGCAGGGGTGGAGACCCAGTACTTC. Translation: CSVGAGVETQYF.

CDR3 sequence: CASRENTQYF. The DNA of the CDR3 is TGTGCCAGCAGGGAAAATACGCAGTATTTT. The rearrangement joins TRBV2 to TRBJ2-3; D remains unclear. The V end lost 6 bases, the J end lost 7 bases, and 5 bases lay between the germline ends. Per the germline V gene, CDR1 is SNHLY and CDR2 is FYNNEI. This CDR3 contains 10 residues.

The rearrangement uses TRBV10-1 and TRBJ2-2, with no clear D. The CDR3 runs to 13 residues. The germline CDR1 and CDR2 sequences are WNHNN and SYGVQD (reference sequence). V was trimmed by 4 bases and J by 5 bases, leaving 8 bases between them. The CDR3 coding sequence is TGCGCCAGCAGTGTTAGCAGGACCGGGGAGCTGTTTTTT. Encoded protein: CASSVSRTGELFF.

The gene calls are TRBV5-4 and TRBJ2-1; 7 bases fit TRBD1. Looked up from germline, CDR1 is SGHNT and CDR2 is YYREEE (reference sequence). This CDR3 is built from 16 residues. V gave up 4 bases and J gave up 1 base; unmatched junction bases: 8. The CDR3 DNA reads TGTGCCAGCAGCCGCTCAGGGACAGCTTCCTACAATGAGCAGTTCTTC. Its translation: CASSRSGTASYNEQFF.

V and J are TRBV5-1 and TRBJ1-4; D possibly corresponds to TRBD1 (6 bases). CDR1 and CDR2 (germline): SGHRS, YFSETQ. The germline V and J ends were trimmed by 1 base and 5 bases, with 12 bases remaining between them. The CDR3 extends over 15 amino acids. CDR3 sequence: CASSLSGARNEKLFF. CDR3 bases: TGCGCCAGCAGCTTGTCGGGGGCGAGGAATGAAAAACTGTTTTTT.

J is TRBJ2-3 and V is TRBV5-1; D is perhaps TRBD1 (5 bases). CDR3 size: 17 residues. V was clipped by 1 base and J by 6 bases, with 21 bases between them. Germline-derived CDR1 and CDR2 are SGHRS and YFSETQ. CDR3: CASSLFLRQHIKDTQYF. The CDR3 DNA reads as TGCGCCAGCAGCTTGTTTCTACGACAGCACATCAAGGATACGCAGTATTTT.

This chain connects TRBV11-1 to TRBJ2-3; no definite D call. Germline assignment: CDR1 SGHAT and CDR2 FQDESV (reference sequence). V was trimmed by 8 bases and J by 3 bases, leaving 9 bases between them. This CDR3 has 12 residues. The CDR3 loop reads CASGPHTDTQYF. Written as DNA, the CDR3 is TGTGCCAGCGGCCCCCATACAGATACGCAGTATTTT. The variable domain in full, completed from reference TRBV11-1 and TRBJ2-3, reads EAEVAQSPRYKITEKSQAVAFWCDPISGHATLYWYRQILGQGPELLVQFQDESVVDDSQLPKDRFSAERLKGVDSTLKIQPAELGDSAMYLCASGPHTDTQYFGPGTRLTVL.

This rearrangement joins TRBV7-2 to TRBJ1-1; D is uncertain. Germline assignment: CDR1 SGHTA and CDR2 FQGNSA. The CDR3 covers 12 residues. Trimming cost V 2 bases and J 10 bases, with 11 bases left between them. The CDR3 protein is CASSLSGVIAFF. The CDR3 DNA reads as TGTGCCAGCAGCTTAAGCGGGGTAATAGCTTTCTTT.

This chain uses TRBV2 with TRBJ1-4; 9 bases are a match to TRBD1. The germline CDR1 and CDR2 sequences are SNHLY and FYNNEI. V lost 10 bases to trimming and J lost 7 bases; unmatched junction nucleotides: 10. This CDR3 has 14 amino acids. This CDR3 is CATSSGTGSEKLFF. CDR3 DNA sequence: TGTGCCACATCTTCCGGGACAGGGTCTGAAAAACTGTTTTTT.

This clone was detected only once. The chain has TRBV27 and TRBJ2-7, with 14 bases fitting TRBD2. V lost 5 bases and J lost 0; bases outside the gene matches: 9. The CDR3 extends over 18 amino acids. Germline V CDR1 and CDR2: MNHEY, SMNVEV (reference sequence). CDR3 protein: CASSPGLAGVPHSYEQYF. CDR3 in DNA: TGTGCCAGCAGTCCGGGACTAGCGGGAGTTCCACACTCCTACGAGCAGTACTTC.

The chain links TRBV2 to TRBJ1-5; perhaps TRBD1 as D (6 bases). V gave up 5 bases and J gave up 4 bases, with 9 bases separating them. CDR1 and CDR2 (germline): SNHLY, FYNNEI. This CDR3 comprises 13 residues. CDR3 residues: CASSWTDNQPQHF. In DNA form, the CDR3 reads TGTGCCAGCAGTTGGACAGATAATCAGCCCCAGCATTTT.

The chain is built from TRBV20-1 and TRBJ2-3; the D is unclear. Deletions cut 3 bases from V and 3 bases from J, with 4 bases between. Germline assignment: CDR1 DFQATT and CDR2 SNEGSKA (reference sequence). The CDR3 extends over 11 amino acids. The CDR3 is CSARKTDTQYF. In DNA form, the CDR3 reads TGCAGTGCTAGGAAGACAGATACGCAGTATTTT.

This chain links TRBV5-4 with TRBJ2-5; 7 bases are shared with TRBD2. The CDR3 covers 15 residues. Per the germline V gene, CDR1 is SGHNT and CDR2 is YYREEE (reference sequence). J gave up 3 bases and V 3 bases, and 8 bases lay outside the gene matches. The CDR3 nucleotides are TGTGCCAGCAGCTCTATGACTAGCCAGAAAGAGACCCAGTACTTC. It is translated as CASSSMTSQKETQYF.

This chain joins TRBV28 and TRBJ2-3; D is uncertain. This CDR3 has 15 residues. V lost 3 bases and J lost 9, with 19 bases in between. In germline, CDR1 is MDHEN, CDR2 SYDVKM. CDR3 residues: CASSLSYPVTRTQYF. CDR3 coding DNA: TGTGCCAGCAGTTTGTCCTACCCAGTGACTCGGACGCAGTATTTT.

CDR3 sequence reads: CASSGGGGLSGANVLTF. CDR3 nucleotide sequence: TGTGCCAGCAGCGGGGGCGGAGGACTCTCTGGGGCCAACGTCCTGACTTTC. V is TRBV5-6 and J is TRBJ2-6; a weak D match, TRBD1 (6 bases). In germline, CDR1 is SGHDT, CDR2 YYEEEE. Trimming cost V 4 bases and J 0 bases, with 14 bases left between them. The CDR3 extends over 17 amino acids.

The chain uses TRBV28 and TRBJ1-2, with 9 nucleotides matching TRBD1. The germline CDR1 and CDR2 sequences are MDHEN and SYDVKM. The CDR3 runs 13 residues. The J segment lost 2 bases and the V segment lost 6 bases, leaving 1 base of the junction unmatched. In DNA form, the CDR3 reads TGTGCCAGCAGGACAGGGGGAAACTATGGCTACACCTTC. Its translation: CASRTGGNYGYTF.

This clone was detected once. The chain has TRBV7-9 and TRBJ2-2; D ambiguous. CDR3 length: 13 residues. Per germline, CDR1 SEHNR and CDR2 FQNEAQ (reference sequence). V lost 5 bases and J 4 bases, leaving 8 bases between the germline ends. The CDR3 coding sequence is TGTGCCAGCAGCACCCAAATCACCGGGGAGCTGTTTTTT. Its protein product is CASSTQITGELFF.

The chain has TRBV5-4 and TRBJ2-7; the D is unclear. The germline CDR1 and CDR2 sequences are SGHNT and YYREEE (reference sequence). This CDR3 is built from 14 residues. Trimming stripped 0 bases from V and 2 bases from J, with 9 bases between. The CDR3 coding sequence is TGTGCCAGCAGCTTGGCCGGCTCCGCCTACGAGCAGTACTTC. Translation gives CASSLAGSAYEQYF.

The CDR3 nucleotides read TGTGCCTGGAGACACGAGACAGGGTCAAGGAAGGGCTACACCTTC. Amino acid sequence: CAWRHETGSRKGYTF. The chain combines TRBV30 with TRBJ1-2, with TRBD1 matching 7 bases. The CDR3 has 15 amino acids. After removal of 3 bases from V and 8 bases from J, the junction contained 15 bases not matched to a gene. Germline V gene lookup returns CDR1 GTSNPN and CDR2 SVGIG (reference sequence).

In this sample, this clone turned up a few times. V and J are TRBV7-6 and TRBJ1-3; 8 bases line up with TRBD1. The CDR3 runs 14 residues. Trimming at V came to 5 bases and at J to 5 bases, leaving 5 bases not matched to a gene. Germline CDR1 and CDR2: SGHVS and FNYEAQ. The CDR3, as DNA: TGTGCCAGCAGCCCGGGGACAGGCCGAAACACCATATATTTT. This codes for CASSPGTGRNTIYF.

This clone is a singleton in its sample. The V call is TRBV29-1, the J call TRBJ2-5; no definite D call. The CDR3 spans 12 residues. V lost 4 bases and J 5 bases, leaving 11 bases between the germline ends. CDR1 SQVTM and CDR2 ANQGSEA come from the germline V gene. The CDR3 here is CSVGPHGETQYF. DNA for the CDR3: TGCAGCGTTGGACCGCACGGGGAGACCCAGTACTTC.